The T cell receptor beta chain described here comes from a study of identical twins. V shed 2 bases and J shed 1 base, with 5 bases lying between them. This CDR3 has 13 amino acids. The cDNA had a unique molecular identifier and a template-switch universal primer site. TCRdb itself ran the 5' RACE reads through MiXCR, one entry per CDR3 protein. This sample yields fewer than 650,000 distinct CDR3 sequences, of which about 7.1% are seen a single time; 1.6% belongs to the top ten. This clonotype was seen repeatedly, ten times or more. The antigen remains undetermined. Findings and caveats of the study: Potential partial confounding of zero-insertion analyses by invariant MAIT and iNKT cells was noted. A lower insertion count was a feature of abundant cord blood beta clonotypes, with no such feature in memory repertoires.

These data were also reused for a study on yellow fever vaccine responses in identical twins.

The receptor's source is a young woman in good health. Sample: PBMCs. The rearrangement uses TRBV12-3 or TRBV12-4 and TRBJ1-1, with D uncertain. The CDR3 nucleotides read TGTGCCAGCAGTTTATTTGGGAACACTGAAGCTTTCTTT. Translated: CASSLFGNTEAFF.